Shown below are 32 T cell receptor beta chains from a single sample sequenced in a study of T-cell reconstitution after alpha-beta-depleted transplantation in children. Using unique molecular identifiers, the investigators prepared the TCRbeta library. TCRdb ran MiXCR on the PCR reads and lists one entry per CDR3 protein. This repertoire shows 600,000 to 800,000 distinct CDR3 sequences, approximately 14% found once; its top ten account for about 0.77%. This specimen was PBMCs, taken before TCRalphabeta/CD19-depleted stem cell transplant. The receptors shown here come from a girl aged 2-15 years with congenital amegakaryocytic thrombocytopenia, due to receive a stem cell transplant.

CDR3 protein: CASSPGAGPYEQYF. The CDR3 DNA reads as TGTGCCAGCAGCCCGGGAGCGGGGCCCTACGAGCAGTACTTC. The chain has TRBV12-3 or TRBV12-4 and TRBJ2-7; 7 bases map to TRBD2. J gave up 2 bases and V 6 bases, and 7 bases lay outside the gene matches. The CDR3 loop spans 14 amino acids.

This clonotype was picked up many times. The chain couples TRBV12-3 or TRBV12-4 to TRBJ2-1; D might be TRBD2 (6 bases). The CDR3 is 14 amino acids. Trimming cost V 3 bases and J 5 bases, with 11 bases left between them. The DNA for the CDR3 is TGTGCCAGCAGTTTGGGGGGAATGAACAATGAGCAGTTCTTC. It is translated as CASSLGGMNNEQFF.

This clonotype has only a few counts. This chain uses TRBV30 with TRBJ2-7, with 8 bases aligning to TRBD1. Germline assignment: CDR1 GTSNPN and CDR2 SVGIG (reference sequence). V trimming: 5 bases; J trimming: 4 bases; junction bases outside the gene matches: 7. The CDR3 is 13 amino acids. CDR3 coding DNA: TGTGCCTGGGAAGAAGACAGGGGATACGAGCAGTACTTC. Its translation is CAWEEDRGYEQYF.

As for this clonotype: A much larger clone differs by one base, so this may be a read error. V and J are TRBV5-1 and TRBJ1-1; D call uncertain. Germline CDR1 SGHRS, CDR2 YFSETQ. The CDR3 totals 14 residues. The CDR3: CASSFFTVNPEAFF. CDR3 DNA sequence: TGCGCCAGCAGCTTTTTCACGGTGAACCCTGAAGCTTTCTTT.

The chain has TRBV3-1 and TRBJ1-2; 7 bases line up with TRBD1. J was trimmed by 4 bases and V by 4 bases; bases with no gene match: 6. Germline V lookup: CDR1 LGHDT, CDR2 YNNKEL (reference sequence). CDR3 length equals 14 residues. This CDR3 is CASSPEEGAYGYTF. Here the CDR3 DNA reads TGTGCCAGCAGCCCGGAAGAGGGGGCCTATGGCTACACCTTC.

V usage is TRBV5-1 and J usage is TRBJ1-3; maybe TRBD1 (5 bases). V was cut by 5 bases and J by 0 bases, with 12 bases left in between. Germline lookup yields CDR1 SGHRS and CDR2 YFSETQ. This CDR3 comprises 15 residues. CDR3 amino acids: CASSFQGVSGNTIYF. CDR3 sequence (DNA): TGCGCCAGCAGTTTTCAGGGAGTCTCTGGAAACACCATATATTTT. Full variable domain (remainder filled in from reference TRBV5-1 and TRBJ1-3): KAGVTQTPRYLIKTRGQQVTLSCSPISGHRSVSWYQQTPGQGLQFLFEYFSETQRNKGNFPGRFSGRQFSNSRSEMNVSTLELGDSALYLCASSFQGVSGNTIYFGEGSWLTVV.

There are a few counts of this clonotype. The chain is built from TRBV29-1 and TRBJ2-1, with 8 bases that match TRBD2. The CDR3 runs to 14 residues. Germline V CDR1 and CDR2: SQVTM, ANQGSEA. V was clipped by 3 bases and J by 7 bases; unmatched bases: 8. CDR3 sequence reads: CSVDSAGVGNEQFF. CDR3 nucleotides: TGCAGCGTTGATTCAGCGGGAGTCGGAAATGAGCAGTTCTTC.

This clonotype was observed many times. The genes are TRBV28 and TRBJ2-7, with unresolved D. Between the trimmed V and J ends, which lost 6 bases and 10 bases, there was a span of 16 bases. This CDR3 is built from 12 residues. CDR1 is MDHEN and CDR2 is SYDVKM in the germline V gene. CDR3 loop: CASSHPNRVQYF. The CDR3, as DNA: TGTGCCAGCAGCCATCCAAACAGAGTTCAGTACTTC.

The V gene is TRBV11-2, the J gene TRBJ2-7; 9 bases fit TRBD2. V shed 4 bases, J shed 5 bases, and the junction held 21 bases outside the gene matches. Germline CDR1 and CDR2: SGHAT and FQNNGV. CDR3 length: 19 amino acids. The CDR3 DNA reads as TGTGCCAGCAGCTCCTTAAGACTAGCGGAACTCTCCGGGTTCGACGAGCAGTACTTC. Translation: CASSSLRLAELSGFDEQYF. The full variable domain, with the rest looked up from reference TRBV11-2 and TRBJ2-7, is EAGVAQSPRYKIIEKRQSVAFWCNPISGHATLYWYQQILGQGPKLLIQFQNNGVVDDSQLPKDRFSAERLKGVDSTLKIQPAKLEDSAVYLCASSSLRLAELSGFDEQYFGPGTRLTVT.

The rearrangement links TRBV28 to TRBJ2-5; 9 positions agree with TRBD2. Germline trimming cut 6 bases from V and 5 bases from J; bases unmatched to any gene: 10. The germline V gene encodes CDR1 MDHEN and CDR2 SYDVKM. The CDR3 is 15 residues long. CDR3 sequence: CASSHSGGLWETQYF. In nucleotides, the CDR3 is TGTGCCAGCAGCCATAGCGGGGGCCTCTGGGAGACCCAGTACTTC.

In this sample, this clonotype turned up many times. The chain recombines TRBV20-1 with TRBJ2-7; D unclear. Per the germline V gene, CDR1 is DFQATT and CDR2 is SNEGSKA (reference sequence). The CDR3 spans 15 residues. Trimming removed 3 bases at V and 0 bases at J, with 15 bases between. The CDR3 region has the DNA TGCAGTGCTAGGGGCCGATTAACTCCCTCCTACGAGCAGTACTTC. Amino acid sequence: CSARGRLTPSYEQYF.

This clonotype was counted many times. Germline is not matched at one junction end, which may reflect a read error. This chain joins TRBV20-1 and TRBJ2-7, with a weak D call TRBD1 (5 bases). The CDR3 runs to 14 residues. Germline V CDR1 and CDR2: DFQATT, SNEGSKA (reference sequence). CDR3 residues: CSARDREKAYEQYF. The CDR3 nucleotides read TGCAGTGCGAGAGACAGAGAAAAGGCCTACGAGCAGTACTTC.

The chain is built from TRBV20-1 and TRBJ2-6; D is uncertain. The CDR3 runs 16 residues. V dropped 0 bases and J dropped 4 bases, with 13 bases sitting between them. The germline gives CDR1 DFQATT, CDR2 SNEGSKA (reference sequence). The CDR3 DNA reads TGCAGTGCTAGAGATCAGCAGGCGTCGGGGGCCAACGTCCTGACTTTC. Amino acid sequence: CSARDQQASGANVLTF.

This clonotype was detected only a few times. The chain has TRBV20-1 and TRBJ2-1, with TRBD2 matching 13 bases. Losses at the gene ends were 0 bases for V and 5 bases for J; bases not matched to a gene: 7. Germline CDR1 and CDR2: DFQATT and SNEGSKA (reference sequence). The CDR3 covers 17 residues. The CDR3 sequence is CSARDPGLAGAHNEQFF. Here the CDR3 DNA reads TGCAGTGCTAGAGATCCAGGACTAGCGGGAGCGCACAATGAGCAGTTCTTC.

Regarding this clonotype: At one of its ends the junction is not consistent with the germline gene, which may arise from a read error. This chain connects TRBV5-1 to TRBJ1-1, with D perhaps matching TRBD1 (6 bases). CDR3 length equals 13 residues. Per germline, CDR1 SGHRS and CDR2 YFSETQ. The CDR3 sequence: CASSFQGYTGAFF. The CDR3, as DNA: TGCGCCAGCAGCTTTCAGGGGTACACTGGAGCTTTCTTT.

This clonotype was detected many times. The chain recombines TRBV29-1 with TRBJ1-1; D ambiguous. The germline CDR1 and CDR2 sequences are SQVTM and ANQGSEA. V lost 8 bases and J lost 4, with 20 bases in between. This CDR3 is 14 amino acids long. The CDR3 spells CSTSPPGGGTEAFF. CDR3 nucleotide sequence: TGCAGCACCTCCCCGCCCGGCGGTGGCACTGAAGCTTTCTTT.

V gene TRBV10-2 combines with J gene TRBJ2-1; the D gene is possibly TRBD1 (8 bases). V dropped 10 bases and J dropped 6 bases, with 16 bases sitting between them. The CDR3 runs 13 residues. The germline V gene encodes CDR1 WSHSY and CDR2 SAAADI. Here the CDR3 DNA reads TGCGCCATACAGGGGGGGGGCGTCAATGAGCAGTTCTTC. As protein: CAIQGGGVNEQFF.

The chain couples TRBV12-3 or TRBV12-4 to TRBJ2-7; a possible D gene is TRBD1 (5 bases). The CDR3 runs to 15 residues. V gave up 4 bases and J gave up 0 bases, with 13 bases separating them. The CDR3 loop reads CASSSQGLSSYEQYF. CDR3 DNA sequence: TGTGCCAGCAGTTCTCAGGGCCTGAGCTCCTACGAGCAGTACTTC.

This clonotype was counted a few times. V and J are TRBV20-1 and TRBJ1-2; 11 nucleotides align to TRBD1. Germline CDR1 and CDR2: DFQATT and SNEGSKA (reference sequence). The J segment lost 8 bases and the V segment lost 3 bases, leaving 8 bases of the junction unmatched. The CDR3 has 14 amino acids. Here the CDR3 reads CSARDRGRLEGYTF. The CDR3 DNA is TGCAGTGCTAGGGACAGGGGGCGTTTGGAGGGCTACACCTTC.

This clonotype was seen ten or more times. J is TRBJ1-6 and V is TRBV20-1; no definite D call. Trimming pared 0 bases from V and 7 bases from J, leaving 16 bases between. This CDR3 comprises 16 residues. Germline CDR1 reads DFQATT; CDR2 reads SNEGSKA (reference sequence). The CDR3: CSARDSMWAQNSPLHF. In DNA form, the CDR3 reads TGCAGTGCTAGAGATAGTATGTGGGCCCAGAATTCACCCCTCCACTTT.

This chain connects TRBV5-1 to TRBJ2-1, with 7 bases matching TRBD2. CDR3 length: 15 residues. After removal of 2 bases from V and 6 bases from J, the junction contained 8 bases not matched to a gene. Germline V CDR1 and CDR2: SGHRS, YFSETQ. CDR3 loop: CASSFSGGRFNEQFF. CDR3 coding DNA: TGCGCCAGCAGCTTTTCGGGAGGCCGCTTCAATGAGCAGTTCTTC.

This clonotype was recorded a few times. This chain connects TRBV29-1 to TRBJ2-1; D possibly corresponds to TRBD2 (5 bases). Germline V gene lookup returns CDR1 SQVTM and CDR2 ANQGSEA. V lost 4 bases, J lost 8 bases, and 15 bases lay in between. This CDR3 spans 13 amino acids. Written as DNA, the CDR3 is TGCAGCGTTGTAGCGACAACGACTCATGAGCAGTTCTTC. Amino acid sequence: CSVVATTTHEQFF.

There are a few counts of this clonotype. This chain links TRBV5-6 with TRBJ1-2; 7 positions agree with TRBD1. Germline-derived CDR1 and CDR2 are SGHDT and YYEEEE. The CDR3 extends over 15 amino acids. J lost 6 bases, V lost 0 bases, and 8 bases had no gene match. The CDR3 DNA reads TGTGCCAGCAGCTTGGTCGACAGGGTGAGAAATGGCTACACCTTC. Its translation: CASSLVDRVRNGYTF.

In this sample, this clonotype turned up many times. The chain links TRBV7-9 to TRBJ2-4; no firm D call. Germline assignment: CDR1 SEHNR and CDR2 FQNEAQ (reference sequence). V was clipped by 4 bases and J by 9 bases, with 19 bases between them. The CDR3 covers 15 residues. CDR3 in amino acids: CASSSKDKAVGIQYF. CDR3 sequence (DNA): TGTGCCAGCAGCTCCAAGGATAAGGCAGTAGGCATTCAGTACTTC.

The V call is TRBV7-9, the J call TRBJ2-1; 7 bases align to TRBD2. V was pared by 10 bases and J by 6 bases, with 12 bases of the junction left unmatched. This CDR3 is built from 14 residues. In germline, CDR1 is SEHNR, CDR2 FQNEAQ (reference sequence). This chain's CDR3 is CATKEAGDGNEQFF. For the CDR3, the DNA is TGTGCCACTAAGGAGGCGGGGGACGGCAATGAGCAGTTCTTC.

This clonotype has at least ten counts. The chain uses TRBV29-1 and TRBJ2-3; 14 bases map to TRBD2. This CDR3 spans 14 amino acids. The germline V gene encodes CDR1 SQVTM and CDR2 ANQGSEA. With 6 bases clipped from V and 7 bases from J, the junction kept 6 bases outside the gene matches. CDR3 nucleotide sequence: TGCAGCGTCGGGGGACTAGCGGGAGTAAATACGCAGTATTTT. Its translation is CSVGGLAGVNTQYF.

The chain uses TRBV14 and TRBJ2-5; TRBD1 or TRBD2 may be the D gene (6 bases each). Germline lookup yields CDR1 SGHDN and CDR2 FVKESK. This CDR3 spans 16 amino acids. Trimming removed 3 bases from V and 4 bases from J, with 18 bases in between. The CDR3 region is CASSHKVIGGAETQYF. CDR3 DNA: TGTGCCAGCAGCCATAAAGTGATCGGGGGCGCAGAGACCCAGTACTTC.

The gene calls are TRBV20-1 and TRBJ2-3; TRBD2 agrees at 10 bases. Germline lookup yields CDR1 DFQATT and CDR2 SNEGSKA (reference sequence). The trim removed 5 bases at V and 3 bases at J, leaving 14 bases unmatched. The CDR3 loop spans 17 amino acids. Here the CDR3 reads CSADKPRTSGITDTQYF. The CDR3 bases are TGCAGTGCTGACAAGCCGAGAACTAGCGGGATTACAGATACGCAGTATTTT.

The table lists this clonotype with a few counts. The chain joins TRBV25-1 to TRBJ1-6; D unresolved. This CDR3 comprises 13 residues. Germline V gene sequence: CDR1 MGHDK, CDR2 SYGVNS. V gave up 7 bases and J gave up 8 bases, with 12 bases separating them. CDR3 in amino acids: CASTFQADSPLHF. CDR3 nucleotide sequence: TGTGCCAGCACCTTCCAGGCGGATTCACCCCTCCACTTT.

This clonotype occurred many times. The V call is TRBV20-1, the J call TRBJ1-5, with D tentatively TRBD1 (6 bases). The CDR3 loop spans 16 amino acids. The germline gives CDR1 DFQATT, CDR2 SNEGSKA (reference sequence). V gave up 5 bases and J gave up 0 bases, with 17 bases separating them. In DNA form, the CDR3 reads TGCAGTGCTGCCCGGGCGGGGGCAAATAGCAATCAGCCCCAGCATTTT. Translating it yields CSAARAGANSNQPQHF.

This clonotype was observed at least ten times. The chain carries TRBV29-1 and TRBJ2-3, with D perhaps being TRBD1 or TRBD2 (5 bases each). Trimming cost V 7 bases and J 2 bases, with 16 bases left between them. CDR1 SQVTM and CDR2 ANQGSEA come from the germline V gene. The CDR3 runs to 14 residues. In DNA form, the CDR3 reads TGCAGCGCCCGAGGGGCCGGGAACACAGATACGCAGTATTTT. It yields the protein CSARGAGNTDTQYF.

The rearrangement joins TRBV7-8 to TRBJ2-7; TRBD2 matches 9 bases. CDR1 is SGHVS and CDR2 is FQNEAQ in the germline V gene. The trim removed 4 bases at V and 2 bases at J, leaving 9 bases unmatched. The CDR3 contains 16 residues. CDR3 protein: CASSSPRSGRTYEQYF. For the CDR3, the DNA is TGTGCCAGCAGCTCACCCAGAAGCGGGAGGACCTACGAGCAGTACTTC. The full variable domain, its missing parts supplied by reference TRBV7-8 and TRBJ2-7, is GAGVSQSPRYKVAKRGQDVALRCDPISGHVSLFWYQQALGQGPEFLTYFQNEAQLDKSGLPSDRFFAERPEGSVSTLKIQRTQQEDSAVYLCASSSPRSGRTYEQYFGPGTRLTVT.